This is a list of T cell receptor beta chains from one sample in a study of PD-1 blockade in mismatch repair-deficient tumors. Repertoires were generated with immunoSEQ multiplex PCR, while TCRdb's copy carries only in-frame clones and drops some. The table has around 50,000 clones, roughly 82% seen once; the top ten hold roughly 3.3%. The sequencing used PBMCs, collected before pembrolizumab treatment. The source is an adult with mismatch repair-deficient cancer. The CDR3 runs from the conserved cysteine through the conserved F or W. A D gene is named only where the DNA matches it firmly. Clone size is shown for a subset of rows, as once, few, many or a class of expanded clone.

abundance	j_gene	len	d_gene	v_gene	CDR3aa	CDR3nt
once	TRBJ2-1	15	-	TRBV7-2	CASSLRDGTYNEQFF	TGTGCCAGCAGCTTAAGAGACGGGACTTACAATGAGCAGTTCTTC
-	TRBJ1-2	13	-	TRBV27	CASSSSPAGGYTF	TGTGCCAGCAGCTCGTCGCCGGCGGGTGGCTACACCTTC
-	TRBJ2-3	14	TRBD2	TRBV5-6	CASQTSGRRDTQYF	TGTGCCAGTCAGACTAGCGGGAGAAGGGATACGCAGTATTTT
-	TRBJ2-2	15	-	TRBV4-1	CASSQLHPNTGELFF	TGCGCCAGCAGCCAATTACACCCGAACACCGGGGAGCTGTTTTTT
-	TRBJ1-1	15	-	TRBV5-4	CASSVSLDKNTEAFF	TGTGCCAGCAGCGTGTCATTAGACAAGAACACTGAAGCTTTCTTT
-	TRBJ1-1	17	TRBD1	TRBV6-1	CASSVPGQGGINTEAFF	TGTGCCAGCAGTGTGCCGGGACAGGGAGGAATTAACACTGAAGCTTTCTTT
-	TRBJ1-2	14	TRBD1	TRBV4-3	CASSQDAVGGGYTF	TGCGCCAGCAGCCAAGATGCCGTAGGGGGCGGCTACACCTTC
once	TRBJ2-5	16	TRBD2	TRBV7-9	CASSRRGGRGQETQYF	TGTGCCAGCAGCCGTAGGGGAGGGAGAGGCCAAGAGACCCAGTACTTC
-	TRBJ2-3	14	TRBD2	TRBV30	CAWSLSGGGDTQYF	TGTGCCTGGAGCCTAAGCGGGGGGGGAGATACGCAGTATTTT
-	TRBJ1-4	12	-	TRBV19	CASKKYNEKLFF	TGTGCCAGTAAAAAGTATAATGAAAAACTGTTTTTT
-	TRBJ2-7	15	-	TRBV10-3	CATSLPGTYSYEQYF	TGTGCCACCTCTCTCCCCGGGACATACTCCTACGAGCAGTACTTC
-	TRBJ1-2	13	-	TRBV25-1	CASSEGTTGGYTF	TGTGCCAGCAGTGAAGGTACTACCGGGGGCTACACCTTC
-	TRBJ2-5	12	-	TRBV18	CASSPGTETQYF	TGTGCCAGCTCACCAGGTACAGAGACCCAGTACTTC
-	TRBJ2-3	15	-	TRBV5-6	CASSLEGRGSGTQYF	TGTGCCAGCAGCTTAGAGGGTAGGGGGTCAGGTACGCAGTATTTT
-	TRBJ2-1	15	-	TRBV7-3	CASSLGGRTYNEQFF	TGTGCCAGCAGCTTAGGTGGGAGGACCTACAATGAGCAGTTCTTC
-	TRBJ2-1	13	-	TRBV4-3	CASSQDRGDEQFF	TGCGCCAGCAGCCAAGATCGTGGAGATGAGCAGTTCTTC
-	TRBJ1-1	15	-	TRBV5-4	CASSLVGQPNTEAFF	TGTGCCAGCAGCTTGGTGGGACAACCGAACACTGAAGCTTTCTTT
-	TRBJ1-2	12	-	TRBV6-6	CASSRENRGYTF	TGTGCCAGCAGTCGGGAGAATCGGGGCTACACCTTC
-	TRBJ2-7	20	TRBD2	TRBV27	CASSPRLAGGLSSGVHEQYF	TGTGCCAGCAGTCCCAGACTAGCGGGAGGTCTATCGTCTGGGGTCCACGAGCAGTACTTC
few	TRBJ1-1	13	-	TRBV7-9	CASSPQGNTEAFF	TGTGCCAGCAGCCCCCAGGGGAACACTGAAGCTTTCTTT
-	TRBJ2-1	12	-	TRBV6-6	CASRPPNNEQFF	TGTGCCAGCAGGCCTCCCAACAATGAGCAGTTCTTC
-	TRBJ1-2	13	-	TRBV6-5	CASSSSPGRGYTF	TGTGCCAGCAGCTCCAGTCCAGGGAGAGGCTACACCTTC
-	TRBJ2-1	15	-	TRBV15	CATTEDRRSYNEQFF	TGTGCCACCACAGAAGACAGACGATCCTACAATGAGCAGTTCTTC
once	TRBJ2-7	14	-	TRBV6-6	CASSYSDVDYEQYF	TGTGCCAGCAGTTACTCGGATGTGGACTACGAGCAGTACTTC
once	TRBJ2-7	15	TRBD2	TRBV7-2	CASSSGLAYSYEQYF	TGTGCCAGCAGCTCGGGACTAGCCTACTCCTACGAGCAGTACTTC
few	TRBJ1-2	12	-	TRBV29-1	CSVGEDPYGYTF	TGCAGCGTTGGGGAGGACCCCTATGGCTACACCTTC
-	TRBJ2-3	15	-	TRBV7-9	CASRSRESSTDTQYF	TGTGCCAGCAGGTCTCGCGAATCTAGCACAGATACGCAGTATTTT
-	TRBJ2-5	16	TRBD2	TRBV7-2	CASSSYGGTIKETQYF	TGTGCCAGCAGCTCTTACGGGGGGACTATCAAAGAGACCCAGTACTTC
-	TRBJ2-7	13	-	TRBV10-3	CAISESQGSEQYF	TGTGCCATCAGTGAGTCCCAGGGTAGTGAGCAGTACTTC
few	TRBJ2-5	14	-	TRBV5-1	CASSLAGQQETQYF	TGCGCCAGCAGCTTAGCGGGTCAACAAGAGACCCAGTACTTC
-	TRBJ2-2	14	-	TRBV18	CASSPEGWTGELFF	TGTGCCAGCTCACCAGAGGGGTGGACCGGGGAGCTGTTTTTT
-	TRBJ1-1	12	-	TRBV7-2	CASSPAWGEAFF	TGTGCCAGCAGCCCAGCTTGGGGGGAAGCTTTCTTT
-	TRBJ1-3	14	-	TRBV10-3	CAIRESMGSGTIYF	TGTGCCATCAGAGAAAGCATGGGCTCCGGCACCATATATTTT
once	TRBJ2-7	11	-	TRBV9	CASSDAYEQYF	TGTGCCAGCAGCGACGCTTACGAGCAGTACTTC
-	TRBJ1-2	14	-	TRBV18	CASSPLNTNYGYTF	TGTGCCAGCTCACCACTTAATACTAACTATGGCTACACCTTC
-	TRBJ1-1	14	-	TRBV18	CASSRPTQATEAFF	TGTGCCAGCTCACGACCGACCCAGGCCACTGAAGCTTTCTTT
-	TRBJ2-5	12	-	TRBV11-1	CASSPAGETQYF	TGTGCCAGCAGCCCTGCGGGGGAGACCCAGTACTTC
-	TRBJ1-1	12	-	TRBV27	CASSPGGDEAFF	TGTGCCAGCAGCCCCGGGGGGGATGAAGCTTTCTTT
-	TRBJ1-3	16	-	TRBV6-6	CASSYLDRDPGNTIYF	TGTGCCAGCAGTTACTTGGACAGAGACCCTGGAAACACCATATATTTT
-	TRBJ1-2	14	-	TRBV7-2	CASSQDGDDYGYTF	TGCGCCAGCAGCCAAGATGGGGATGACTATGGCTACACCTTC
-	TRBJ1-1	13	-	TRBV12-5	CASGLGGRTEAFF	TGTGCTAGTGGCCTCGGGGGGCGGACTGAAGCTTTCTTT
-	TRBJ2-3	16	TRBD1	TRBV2	CASKTGGPNSADTQYF	TGTGCCAGCAAAACAGGGGGCCCGAATTCCGCAGATACGCAGTATTTT
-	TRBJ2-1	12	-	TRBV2	CASSASGTHQFF	TGTGCCAGCAGTGCCTCCGGGACGCACCAGTTCTTC
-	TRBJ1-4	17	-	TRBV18	CASSPKGGAGTNEKLFF	TGTGCCAGCTCACCTAAAGGGGGGGCCGGAACTAATGAAAAACTGTTTTTT
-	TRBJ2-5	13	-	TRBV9	CASSVGWGETQYF	TGTGCCAGCAGCGTTGGGTGGGGAGAGACCCAGTACTTC
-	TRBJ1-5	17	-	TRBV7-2	CASSLSGQAFSNQPQHF	TGTGCCAGCAGCTTATCAGGGCAAGCCTTTAGCAATCAGCCCCAGCATTTT
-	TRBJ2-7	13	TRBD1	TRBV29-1	CSVEGQSSYEQYF	TGCAGCGTCGAGGGACAGAGCTCCTACGAGCAGTACTTC
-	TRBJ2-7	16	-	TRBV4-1	CASSQDVTGAFYEQYF	TGCGCCAGCAGCCAAGATGTAACGGGAGCTTTCTACGAGCAGTACTTC
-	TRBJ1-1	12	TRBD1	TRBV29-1	CSAVRGPVEAFF	TGCAGCGCCGTCAGGGGGCCGGTTGAAGCTTTCTTT
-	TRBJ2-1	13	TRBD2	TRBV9	CASSVASGNEQFF	TGTGCCAGCAGCGTAGCTAGCGGGAATGAGCAGTTCTTC
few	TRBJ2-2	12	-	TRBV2	CASSDYVGELFF	TGTGCCAGCAGTGATTACGTCGGGGAGCTGTTTTTT
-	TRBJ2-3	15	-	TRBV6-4	CASSAQGTYSDTQYF	TGTGCCAGCAGTGCACAGGGTACTTATTCTGATACGCAGTATTTT
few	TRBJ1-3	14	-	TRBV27	CASRPQSSGNTIYF	TGTGCCAGCAGGCCGCAGAGCTCTGGAAACACCATATATTTT
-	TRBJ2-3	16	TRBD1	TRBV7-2	CASSLTGGFSTDTQYF	TGTGCCAGCAGCTTAACAGGGGGATTTAGCACAGATACGCAGTATTTT
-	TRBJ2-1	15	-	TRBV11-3	CASSLVASVGHEQFF	TGTGCCAGCAGCTTAGTTGCGTCCGTGGGGCATGAGCAGTTCTTC